This T cell receptor beta chain was found in a study of blood T cell repertoires in COVID-19. This table comes from immunoSEQ multiplex PCR, and its TCRdb copy is limited to in-frame clones, with some not included. This table holds about 300,000 clones, about 83% found once. Sequencing was performed on peripheral blood. This receptor was taken from a woman aged 45 to 65 who had recovered from COVID-19.

Written as DNA, the CDR3 is TGTGCCAGCAGCGTCCTGCCCGGGGGGCGGAGGGATGAGCAGTTCTTC. It encodes CASSVLPGGRRDEQFF. V and J are TRBV9 and TRBJ2-1; tentatively, D is TRBD2 (7 bases). The CDR3 spans 16 residues. The V gene lost 2 bases and the J gene lost 8 bases, with 20 bases spanning the gap. Germline assignment: CDR1 SGDLS and CDR2 YYNGEE.